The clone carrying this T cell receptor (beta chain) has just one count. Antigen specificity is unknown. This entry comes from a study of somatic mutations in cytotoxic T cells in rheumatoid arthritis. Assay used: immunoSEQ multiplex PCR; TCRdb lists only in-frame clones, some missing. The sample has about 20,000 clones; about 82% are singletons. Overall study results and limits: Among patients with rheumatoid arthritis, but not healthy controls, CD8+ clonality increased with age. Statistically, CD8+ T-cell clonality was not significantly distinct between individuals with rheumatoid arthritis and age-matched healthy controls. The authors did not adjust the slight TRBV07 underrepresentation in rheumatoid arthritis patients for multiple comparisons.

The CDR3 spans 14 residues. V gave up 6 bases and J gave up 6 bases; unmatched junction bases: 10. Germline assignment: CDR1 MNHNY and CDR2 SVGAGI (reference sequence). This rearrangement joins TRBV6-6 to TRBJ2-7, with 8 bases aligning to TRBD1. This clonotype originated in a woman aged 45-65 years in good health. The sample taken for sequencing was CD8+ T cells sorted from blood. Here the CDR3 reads CASSKTGEVSEQYV. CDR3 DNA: TGTGCCAGCAGCAAGACAGGGGAGGTGAGCGAGCAGTACGTC.